These T cell receptor beta chains were read from a single sample in a study of blood T cell repertoires in COVID-19. Some clones are missing from TCRdb's copy, which holds only in-frame ones; the method was immunoSEQ multiplex PCR. In the table there are about 77,000 clones, about 91% of which are singletons. The sequencing sample was made of peripheral blood. All receptors come from a woman older than 75 with acute or convalescent COVID-19. CDR3s include the opening cysteine and the closing phenylalanine or tryptophan. A D gene is named only where the DNA matches it firmly. Clone sizes are given selectively: once, few, many, or a class where the clone is expanded.

j_gene: TRBJ2-1
d_gene: -
v_gene: TRBV28
abundance: once
CDR3aa: CASSLASEQFF
CDR3nt: TGTGCCAGCAGTTTAGCGTCTGAGCAGTTCTTC

j_gene: TRBJ2-4
d_gene: TRBD1
v_gene: TRBV25-1
abundance: once
CDR3aa: CASRSQGSAKNIQYF
CDR3nt: TGTGCCAGCAGATCACAGGGGTCGGCCAAAAACATTCAGTACTTC

j_gene: TRBJ1-1
d_gene: TRBD1
v_gene: TRBV10-3
abundance: -
CDR3aa: CALGQGGTEAFF
CDR3nt: TGTGCCCTCGGACAGGGGGGCACTGAAGCTTTCTTT

j_gene: TRBJ1-4
d_gene: TRBD1
v_gene: TRBV5-1
abundance: -
CDR3aa: CASSLQGANEKLFF
CDR3nt: TGCGCCAGCAGCCTGCAGGGGGCTAATGAAAAACTGTTTTTT

j_gene: TRBJ2-5
d_gene: -
v_gene: TRBV5-6
abundance: -
CDR3aa: CASSLEGGPIRETQYF
CDR3nt: TGTGCCAGCAGCTTAGAGGGGGGGCCGATCCGAGAGACCCAGTACTTC

j_gene: TRBJ2-7
d_gene: TRBD1
v_gene: TRBV5-1
abundance: once
CDR3aa: CASSLDRVTYEQYF
CDR3nt: TGCGCCAGCAGCTTAGACAGGGTGACCTACGAGCAGTACTTC

j_gene: TRBJ1-1
d_gene: -
v_gene: TRBV20-1
abundance: -
CDR3aa: CSAEWTDEAFF
CDR3nt: TGCAGTGCCGAATGGACAGATGAAGCTTTCTTT

j_gene: TRBJ2-3
d_gene: -
v_gene: TRBV7-2
abundance: -
CDR3aa: CASSLQLGRTDTQYF
CDR3nt: TGTGCCAGCAGCCTACAACTAGGACGGACAGATACGCAGTATTTT

j_gene: TRBJ2-2
d_gene: -
v_gene: TRBV5-1
abundance: -
CDR3aa: CASSLGSGDTGELFF
CDR3nt: TGCGCCAGCAGCTTGGGTTCGGGTGACACCGGGGAGCTGTTTTTT

j_gene: TRBJ1-5
d_gene: -
v_gene: TRBV4-2
abundance: -
CDR3aa: CASSLDQGNSNQPQHF
CDR3nt: TGTGCCAGCAGCCTGGATCAGGGTAATAGCAATCAGCCCCAGCATTTT

j_gene: TRBJ1-5
d_gene: -
v_gene: TRBV2
abundance: -
CDR3aa: CASNREGNQPQHF
CDR3nt: TGTGCCAGCAATCGGGAGGGCAATCAGCCCCAGCATTTT

j_gene: TRBJ2-7
d_gene: -
v_gene: TRBV7-9
abundance: once
CDR3aa: CASSPDSVWEQYF
CDR3nt: TGTGCCAGCAGCCCCGACAGCGTTTGGGAGCAGTACTTC

j_gene: TRBJ2-3
d_gene: -
v_gene: TRBV4-1
abundance: -
CDR3aa: CASSQAGNTQYF
CDR3nt: TGCGCCAGCAGCCAAGCGGGGAATACGCAGTATTTT

j_gene: TRBJ2-1
d_gene: -
v_gene: TRBV19
abundance: -
CDR3aa: CATDSWSNEQFF
CDR3nt: TGTGCCACTGACTCGTGGAGCAACGAGCAGTTCTTC

j_gene: TRBJ1-1
d_gene: TRBD1
v_gene: TRBV15
abundance: -
CDR3aa: CATSGTGSSTEAFF
CDR3nt: TGTGCCACCAGTGGGACAGGGTCAAGCACTGAAGCTTTCTTT

j_gene: TRBJ1-5
d_gene: -
v_gene: TRBV10-1
abundance: -
CDR3aa: CASSESSTGQPQHF
CDR3nt: TGCGCCAGCAGTGAGTCGAGTACCGGTCAGCCCCAGCATTTT

j_gene: TRBJ1-4
d_gene: -
v_gene: TRBV2
abundance: -
CDR3aa: CASSSSTGREKLFF
CDR3nt: TGTGCCAGCAGTTCAAGCACAGGGCGGGAAAAACTGTTTTTT